The 18 T cell receptor beta chains reported below all come from one sample, sequenced in a study of T cells in Graves' hyperthyroidism and ophthalmopathy. Amplification of TCR beta CDR3 regions was performed using RNA transcripts as template. TCR CDR3 regions were first amplified by RT-PCR with HTBI primers. TCRdb recomputed calls from the multiplex PCR reads with MiXCR, one row per CDR3 protein. The sample has around 720,000 distinct CDR3 sequences; over 35% are singletons. The specimen sequenced was blood. The receptors were sampled from a woman between 35 and 50 years old with Graves' hyperthyroidism.

Of note for this clonotype: This may stem from a read error, because a much larger clone lies one nucleotide away. Lacking the conserved final phenylalanine or tryptophan, this CDR3 likely reflects a read error. This chain connects TRBV15 to TRBJ1-1, with D unresolved. This CDR3 has 13 residues. V lost 1 base, J lost 7 bases, and 10 bases lay in between. CDR1 and CDR2 (germline): LNHNV, YYDKDF (reference sequence). This CDR3 is CATSRARGSEAFL. The CDR3 DNA is TGTGCCACCAGCAGAGCCCGCGGCAGTGAAGCTTTCCTT.

The chain joins TRBV7-9 to TRBJ2-5; D is tentatively TRBD1 or TRBD2 (6 bases each). The CDR3 extends over 15 amino acids. Trimming pared 2 bases from V and 2 bases from J, leaving 12 bases between. Germline V gene sequence: CDR1 SEHNR, CDR2 FQNEAQ (reference sequence). The CDR3 protein is CASSLWGAPQETQYF. In DNA form, the CDR3 reads TGTGCCAGCAGCTTATGGGGGGCCCCACAAGAGACCCAGTACTTC.

The chain is built from TRBV12-3 or TRBV12-4 and TRBJ2-6, with a weak D call TRBD1 (5 bases). The CDR3 covers 16 residues. With 5 bases removed from V and 0 bases from J, the gap between germline ends came to 11 bases. This chain's CDR3 is CASSPPTVSGANVLTF. CDR3 nucleotides: TGTGCCAGCAGTCCCCCGACAGTCTCTGGGGCCAACGTCCTGACTTTC.

This clonotype appeared a few times. The chain uses TRBV7-2 and TRBJ2-5; 16 bases match TRBD2. This CDR3 comprises 17 residues. Trimming cost V 5 bases and J 7 bases; bases outside gene matches: 10. Looked up from germline, CDR1 is SGHTA and CDR2 is FQGNSA. The DNA for the CDR3 is TGTGCCAGCAGCGCCATGGGACTAGCGGGGGGGCCATGGACCCAGTACTTC. Translating it yields CASSAMGLAGGPWTQYF.

Turning to this clonotype: The junction does not match germline at one end; this may be a read error. The rearrangement uses TRBV5-4 and TRBJ2-7; TRBD2 aligns across 11 bases. This CDR3 contains 14 residues. In germline, CDR1 is SGHNT, CDR2 YYREEE (reference sequence). The CDR3 DNA reads TGCGCCAGCAGCCAGACTAGCGGGACCCACGAGCAGTACTTC. Translated, it gives CASSQTSGTHEQYF. The full variable domain, its missing parts supplied by reference TRBV5-4 and TRBJ2-7, is ETGVTQSPTHLIKTRGQQVTLRCSSQSGHNTVSWYQQALGQGPQFIFQYYREEENGRGNFPPRFSGLQFPNYSSELNVNALELDDSALYLCASSQTSGTHEQYFGPGTRLTVT.

For this clonotype: Just one base apart from a much larger clone, this may be a read error. The chain joins TRBV7-9 to TRBJ2-5; a weak D match, TRBD1 (5 bases). CDR3 length: 14 amino acids. With 7 bases removed from V and 0 bases from J, the gap between germline ends came to 12 bases. CDR1 is SEHNR, CDR2 FQNEAQ, per germline (reference sequence). CDR3 sequence: CASNGDSYQETQYF. In DNA, the CDR3 is TGTGCCAGCAACGGCGACAGTTACCAAGAGACCCAGTACTTC.

This clonotype was counted only a few times. The chain recombines TRBV19 with TRBJ1-1; 8 bases line up with TRBD1. J was trimmed by 5 bases and V by 9 bases; bases with no gene match: 8. The CDR3 has 13 amino acids. Germline CDR1 LNHDA, CDR2 SQIVND (reference sequence). CDR3 sequence (DNA): TGTGCCAGCCAGGGACAGGTGGTAACTGAAGCTTTCTTT. Its protein product is CASQGQVVTEAFF.

This clonotype was found many times. This chain joins TRBV7-2 and TRBJ1-6; D not certain. From germline, CDR1 is SGHTA and CDR2 FQGNSA. This CDR3 region has 13 residues. Trimming stripped 4 bases from V and 6 bases from J, with 7 bases between. The CDR3 sequence is CASSSALNSPLHF. DNA of the CDR3: TGTGCCAGCAGCTCCGCCCTTAATTCACCCCTCCACTTT.

The chain recombines TRBV10-3 with TRBJ1-1; 9 bases map to TRBD1. Germline V gene lookup returns CDR1 ENHRY and CDR2 SYGVKD. The CDR3 spans 15 residues. The V and J ends lost 0 bases and 11 bases, in that order; junction bases with no gene match: 10. The DNA of the CDR3 is TGTGCCATCAGTGAGTCGGGGGGACAGGGTTTAGACGCTTTCTTT. It encodes CAISESGGQGLDAFF.

This clonotype was seen repeatedly, ten times or more. This chain uses TRBV7-9 with TRBJ2-7; 10 bases are shared with TRBD1. The junction had 5 bases not matched to a gene; V was cut back by 4 bases and J by 2 bases. The germline gives CDR1 SEHNR, CDR2 FQNEAQ (reference sequence). The CDR3 extends over 15 amino acids. The CDR3 sequence is CASSSEDRGTYEQYF. CDR3 sequence (DNA): TGTGCCAGCAGCTCGGAGGACAGGGGGACCTACGAGCAGTACTTC. Full variable domain (outside the CDR3, taken from reference TRBV7-9 and TRBJ2-7): DTGVSQNPRHKITKRGQNVTFRCDPISEHNRLYWYRQTLGQGPEFLTYFQNEAQLEKSRLLSDRFSAERPKGSFSTLEIQRTEQGDSAMYLCASSSEDRGTYEQYFGPGTRLTVT.

Concerning this clonotype: One junction end does not reproduce the germline sequence, and a read error may be involved. The rearrangement joins TRBV11-1 to TRBJ2-7; 12 nucleotides agree with TRBD1. CDR1 is SGHAT, CDR2 FQDESV, per germline (reference sequence). The CDR3 length is 14 residues. This CDR3 is CASSLGGQGAVGRF. In DNA, the CDR3 is TGTGCCAGCAGCTTGGGGGGACAGGGGGCAGTCGGGCGCTTC.

This clonotype was recorded at least ten times. The genes are TRBV20-1 and TRBJ2-7, with a weak D call TRBD2 (6 bases). Per the germline V gene, CDR1 is DFQATT and CDR2 is SNEGSKA (reference sequence). The germline V and J ends were trimmed by 3 bases and 5 bases, with 11 bases remaining between them. CDR3 size: 12 residues. CDR3 DNA sequence: TGCAGTGCTAGCCCCACGGGGGACGAGCAGTACTTC. Translation: CSASPTGDEQYF.

A word on this clonotype: This may come from a read error, since a much larger clone is one base off. The DNA is omitted, as the CDR3 cannot be located on it reliably, and the CDR3 follows TCRdb's listing. This sequence joins TRBV9 and TRBJ2-6. Germline V CDR1 and CDR2: SGDLS, YYNGEE. The CDR3 has 14 amino acids, counting both end residues. Here the CDR3 reads CASSVALGANVPTF.

A single count supports this clonotype. This chain links TRBV13 with TRBJ2-6; D may be TRBD1 or TRBD2 (5 bases each). CDR1 is PRHDT, CDR2 FYEKMQ, per germline (reference sequence). Trimming removed 3 bases from V and 0 bases from J, with 15 bases in between. The CDR3 runs 18 residues. Here the CDR3 reads CASSLGWGPNSGANVLTF. The CDR3 DNA reads as TGTGCCAGCAGCTTGGGGTGGGGACCGAACTCTGGGGCCAACGTCCTGACTTTC.

This clonotype was picked up a small number of times. The V call is TRBV6-5, the J call TRBJ1-2; the D is unclear. V shed 4 bases and J shed 13 bases, with 19 bases lying between them. The germline gives CDR1 MNHEY, CDR2 SVGAGI. The CDR3 spans 13 residues. The CDR3, as DNA: TGTGCCAGCAGTTCCCCCGCTGTGAGCCGAGCCACCTTC. This encodes CASSSPAVSRATF.

The chain employs TRBV20-1 and TRBJ2-5; 9 nucleotides line up with TRBD1. V lost 1 base and J lost 5; bases outside the gene matches: 20. This CDR3 is built from 19 residues. From germline, CDR1 is DFQATT and CDR2 SNEGSKA (reference sequence). In nucleotides, the CDR3 is TGCAGTGCTAGAGGGATTACCGGGACAGGGAAGGGCAATGGGGAGACCCAGTACTTC. Encoded protein: CSARGITGTGKGNGETQYF.

The J gene is TRBJ1-1, the V gene TRBV28; D is unclear. Germline-derived CDR1 and CDR2 are MDHEN and SYDVKM. The CDR3 has 14 residues. CDR3 sequence (DNA): TGTGCGATTAAGGCCACAATCTCGAACACTGAAGCTTTCTTT. It codes for CAIKATISNTEAFF.

This chain connects TRBV19 to TRBJ1-3, with D perhaps TRBD1 (5 bases). Germline CDR1 and CDR2: LNHDA and SQIVND (reference sequence). The CDR3 totals 15 residues. V was pared by 7 bases and J by 7 bases, with 20 bases between. CDR3 sequence: CASKGYTGQGNTIYF. CDR3 in DNA: TGTGCCAGTAAAGGATATACGGGGCAGGGTAACACCATATATTTT.